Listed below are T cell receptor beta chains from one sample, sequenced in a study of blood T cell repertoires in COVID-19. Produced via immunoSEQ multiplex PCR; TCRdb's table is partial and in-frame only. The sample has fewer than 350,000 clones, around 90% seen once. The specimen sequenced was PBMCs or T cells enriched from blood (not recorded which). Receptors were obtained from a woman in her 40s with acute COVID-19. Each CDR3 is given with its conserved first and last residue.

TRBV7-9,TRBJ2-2,CASSSGRSGARRTGELFF
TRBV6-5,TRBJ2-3,CASSQTGGTDTQYF
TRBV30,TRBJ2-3,CAWSGLAGLTDTQYF
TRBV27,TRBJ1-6,CASSSPGSSYNSPLHF
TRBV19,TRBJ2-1,CASGDRGGGEQFF
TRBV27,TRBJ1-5,CAPRGPREGNQPQHF
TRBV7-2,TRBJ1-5,CASSLDRAGQPQHF
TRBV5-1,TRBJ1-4,CASSLVAGSNEKLFF
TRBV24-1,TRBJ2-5,CATGPGRRETQYF
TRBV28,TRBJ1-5,CASTGWDRGFTVNQPQHF
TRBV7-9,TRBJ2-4,CASSSSGIPDIQYF
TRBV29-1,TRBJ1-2,CSVERSRTGFYGYTF
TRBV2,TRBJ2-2,CASRTIGSWTGELFF
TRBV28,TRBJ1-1,CASSFPVGSGPFEAFF
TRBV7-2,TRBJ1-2,CASSTNVYGYTF
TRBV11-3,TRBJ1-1,CASSATRGPNTEAFF
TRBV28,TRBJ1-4,CASSADIWEKLFF
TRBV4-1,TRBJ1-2,CASSQDRDYGYTF
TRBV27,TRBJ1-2,CASSPEGRGPNYGYTF
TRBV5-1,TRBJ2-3,CASSSLAGSDTQYF
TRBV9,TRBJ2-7,CASSVDHYGDEQYF
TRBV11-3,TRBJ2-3,CASSSDRGRTDTQYF
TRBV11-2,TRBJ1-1,CAIQRGGTEAFF
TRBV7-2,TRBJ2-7,CASSFTSGGPYEQYF
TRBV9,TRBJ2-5,CASSVWWGAQETQYF
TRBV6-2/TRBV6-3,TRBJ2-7,CASSDQGYEQYF
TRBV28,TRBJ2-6,CASSLSGSGANVLTF
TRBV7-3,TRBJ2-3,CASSLSGLPRDTQYF
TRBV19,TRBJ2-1,CASSAGGTSGKYNEQFF
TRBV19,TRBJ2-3,CASSIFRRTSDTQYF
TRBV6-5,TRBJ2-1,CASRGQGYEQFF